This TCR beta chain appears in the sequencing data of a study of cytomegalovirus exposure and HLA in healthy donors. Study information: As an earlier analysis found, some 180 million T cells yielded fewer than 130 million unique TCR beta sequences.

Vbeta (60) and Jbeta (13) primers were used in the PCR. Measured with immunoSEQ multiplex PCR; TCRdb has only the in-frame clones, and not every one. The top ten hold nearly 4.5% of the sample, which has approximately 200,000 clones, 79% seen once. The CDR3 runs 13 residues. Deletions cut 2 bases from V and 6 bases from J, with 11 bases between. Germline CDR1 reads SGHTS; CDR2 reads YDEGEE. Comment on this clone: The antigen is unknown.

General study findings and limits: As was reported, the HLA-A and HLA-B alleles of most subjects were accurately predicted from TCR beta sequences. In a later analysis, TCR beta V- and J-gene trimming showed a link to a missense DCLRE1C variant.

The V gene is TRBV5-8, the J gene TRBJ1-2; D not resolved. Material: PBMCs. The TCR was taken from a woman aged 25 to 39 in good health and CMV-seropositive. CDR3 protein: CASSFRGSDGYTF. The DNA for the CDR3 is TGTGCCAGCAGCTTTCGAGGGTCCGATGGCTACACCTTC.